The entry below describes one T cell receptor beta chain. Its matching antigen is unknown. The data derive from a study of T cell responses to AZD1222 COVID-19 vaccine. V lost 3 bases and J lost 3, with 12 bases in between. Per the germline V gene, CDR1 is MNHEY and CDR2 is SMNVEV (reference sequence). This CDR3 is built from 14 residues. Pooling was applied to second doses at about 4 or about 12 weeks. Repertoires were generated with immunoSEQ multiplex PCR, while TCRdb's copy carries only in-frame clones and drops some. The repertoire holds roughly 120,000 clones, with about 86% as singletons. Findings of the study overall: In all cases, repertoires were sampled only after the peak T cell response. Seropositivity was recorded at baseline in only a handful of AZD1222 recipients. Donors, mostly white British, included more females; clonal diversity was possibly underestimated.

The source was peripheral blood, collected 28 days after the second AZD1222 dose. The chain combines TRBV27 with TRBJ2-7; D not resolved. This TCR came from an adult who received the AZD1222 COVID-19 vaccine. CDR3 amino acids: CASSLDGRIYEQYF. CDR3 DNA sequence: TGTGCCAGCAGTTTGGATGGCCGCATCTACGAGCAGTACTTC.